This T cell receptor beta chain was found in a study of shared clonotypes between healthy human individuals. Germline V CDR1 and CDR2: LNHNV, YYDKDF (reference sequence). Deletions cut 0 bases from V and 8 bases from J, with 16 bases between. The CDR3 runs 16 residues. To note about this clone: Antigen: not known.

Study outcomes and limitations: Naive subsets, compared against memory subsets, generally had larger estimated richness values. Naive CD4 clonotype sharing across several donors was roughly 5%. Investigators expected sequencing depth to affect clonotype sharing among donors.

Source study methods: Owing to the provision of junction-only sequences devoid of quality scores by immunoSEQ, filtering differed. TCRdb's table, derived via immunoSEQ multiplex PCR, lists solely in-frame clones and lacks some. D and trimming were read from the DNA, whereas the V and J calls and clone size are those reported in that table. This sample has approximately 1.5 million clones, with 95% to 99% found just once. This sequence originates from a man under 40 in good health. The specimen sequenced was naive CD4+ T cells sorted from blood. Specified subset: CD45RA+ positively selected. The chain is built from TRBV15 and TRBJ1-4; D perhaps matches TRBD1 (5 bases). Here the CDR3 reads CATSRDLSGLGEKLFF. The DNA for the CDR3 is TGTGCCACCAGCAGAGACCTTTCAGGGCTTGGGGAAAAACTGTTTTTT.